This T cell receptor beta chain originates from a study of cytomegalovirus exposure and HLA in healthy donors. The study, taken as a whole, reports: Most subjects had HLA-A and HLA-B alleles reportedly predicted accurately by TCR beta sequences.

PCR was performed using 60 Vbeta and 13 Jbeta primers. The protocol was immunoSEQ multiplex PCR, while the TCRdb copy is restricted to in-frame clones and leaves out a portion. The sample table sets out 100,000 to 150,000 clones. A word on this clone: Antigen: not known.

The CDR3 totals 15 residues. Germline CDR1 SGHDN, CDR2 FVKESK. J gave up 4 bases and V 4 bases, and 6 bases lay outside the gene matches. V is TRBV14 and J is TRBJ2-5; 10 nucleotides align to TRBD2. Sequencing was carried out using PBMCs. The source of this sequence is a woman in her forties in good health and CMV-seronegative. Here the CDR3 reads CASSRVAGGLETQYF. CDR3 sequence (DNA): TGTGCCAGCAGCCGCGTAGCGGGGGGATTAGAGACCCAGTACTTC.